The present TCR beta chain was sequenced within a study of a mutant IDH1 vaccine in newly diagnosed glioma. Across the whole study: Treated patients had a mean age of around 39 years and a sex split that was roughly 60% male and 37.5% female. Former treatment meant radiotherapy, temozolomide, or both; the majority had gotten both. Study findings and constraints: Vaccine-induced immune responses were detected in around 93% of patients.

Noted time point: baseline, week 1 (first vaccination visit). The sample's treatment: pre-vaccination baseline after standard-of-care therapy. Turning to this clone: Its target is not known.

TCRdb's table, derived via immunoSEQ multiplex PCR, lists solely in-frame clones and lacks some. Of roughly 70,000 clones in the sample, approximately 86% are singletons; the top ten hold around 2.9%. Trimming removed 4 bases from V and 7 bases from J; junction bases left unmatched: 9. The germline CDR1 and CDR2 sequences are SNHLY and FYNNEI. CDR3 length: 14 residues. The gene calls are TRBV2 and TRBJ1-1, with 7 bases identical to TRBD1. The origin of this receptor is a man under 40 with glioma. This specimen was PBMCs, taken from a glioma patient treated with radiotherapy, temozolomide or both. The CDR3 region is CASSALTGSNEAFF. For the CDR3, the DNA is TGTGCCAGCAGTGCCTTGACAGGGTCGAATGAAGCTTTCTTT.